Sequencing of this TCR beta chain was carried out in a study of shared clonotypes between healthy human individuals. Study observations and caveats: Clonotype sharing among donors was thought likely to change with sequencing depth.

Turning to this clone: The target antigen is unknown.

Assay runs were performed at deep level. Method: immunoSEQ multiplex PCR; TCRdb's copy keeps in-frame clones and lacks some. The sample contains 400,000 to 550,000 clones, around 80% of which appear only once. The study drew its donors from healthy HIV-negative adults without recent acute infections or vaccinations. Within Nashville, Tennessee resided all donors, each a Caucasian adult. The clonotype comes from a woman between 40 and 50 years old in good health. Some clones in this sample may be carry-over from other donors' samples. Sequencing was performed on PBMCs.

CDR3 DNA sequence: TGCAGCGTCCAAGGGGGGTGGATAGGTGAAAAACTGTTTTTT. This sequence encodes CSVQGGWIGEKLFF. The chain uses TRBV29-1 and TRBJ1-4; D is possibly TRBD1 (6 bases). Trimming stripped 6 bases from V and 7 bases from J, with 18 bases between. Germline assignment: CDR1 SQVTM and CDR2 ANQGSEA. The CDR3 is 14 residues long.